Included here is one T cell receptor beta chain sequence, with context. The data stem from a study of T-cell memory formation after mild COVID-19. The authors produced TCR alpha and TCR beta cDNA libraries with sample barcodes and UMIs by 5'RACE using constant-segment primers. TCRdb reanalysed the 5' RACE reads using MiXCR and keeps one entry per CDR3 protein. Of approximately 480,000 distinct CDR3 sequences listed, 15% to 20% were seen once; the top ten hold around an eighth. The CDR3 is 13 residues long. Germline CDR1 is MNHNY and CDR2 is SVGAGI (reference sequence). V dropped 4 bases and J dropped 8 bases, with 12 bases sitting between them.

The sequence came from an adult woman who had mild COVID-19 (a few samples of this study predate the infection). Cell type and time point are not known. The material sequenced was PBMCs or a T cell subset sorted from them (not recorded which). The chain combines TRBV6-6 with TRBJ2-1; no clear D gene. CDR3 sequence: CASSSSLRDEQFF. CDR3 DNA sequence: TGTGCCAGCAGTTCCTCTCTGAGAGATGAGCAGTTCTTC.